This T cell receptor beta chain was observed in a study of spatial heterogeneity in lung cancer. V gave up 1 base and J gave up 0 bases, with 12 bases separating them. Germline V gives CDR1 SGHTA, CDR2 FQGNSA. The CDR3 length is 17 residues. This clonotype was counted at least ten times. Stated time point: sample taken at primary tumor resection. Unsorted whole RNA samples from tumor, nontumor lung or frozen PBMC were sequenced. TCRdb analysed the 5' RACE reads with MiXCR anew, one entry per CDR3 protein. Among under 13,000 distinct CDR3 sequences listed, less than 7.5% were seen once. This TCR came from a male donor with early-stage non-small cell lung cancer. The specimen comprised PBMCs, sampled at surgery. The chain joins TRBV7-2 to TRBJ2-2; perhaps TRBD1 as D (5 bases). For the CDR3, the DNA is TGTGCCAGCAGCTTAGGGAGTAGGGGATCGAACACCGGGGAGCTGTTTTTT. Amino acid sequence: CASSLGSRGSNTGELFF. The full variable domain, rest sourced from reference TRBV7-2 and TRBJ2-2, is GAGVSQSPSNKVTEKGKDVELRCDPISGHTALYWYRQSLGQGLEFLIYFQGNSAPDKSGLPSDRFSAERTGGSVSTLTIQRTQQEDSAVYLCASSLGSRGSNTGELFFGEGSRLTVL.